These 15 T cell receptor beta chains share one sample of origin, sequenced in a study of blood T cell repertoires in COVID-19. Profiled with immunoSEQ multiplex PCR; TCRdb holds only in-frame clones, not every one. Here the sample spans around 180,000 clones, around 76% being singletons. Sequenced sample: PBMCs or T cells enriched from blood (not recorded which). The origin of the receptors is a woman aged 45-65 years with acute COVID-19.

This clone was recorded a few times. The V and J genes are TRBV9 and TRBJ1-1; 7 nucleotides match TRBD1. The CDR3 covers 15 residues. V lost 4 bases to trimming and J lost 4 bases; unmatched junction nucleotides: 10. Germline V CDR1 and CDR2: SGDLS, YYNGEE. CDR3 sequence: CASSPNRGVGTEAFF. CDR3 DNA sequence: TGTGCCAGCAGCCCGAACAGGGGAGTGGGCACTGAAGCTTTCTTT.

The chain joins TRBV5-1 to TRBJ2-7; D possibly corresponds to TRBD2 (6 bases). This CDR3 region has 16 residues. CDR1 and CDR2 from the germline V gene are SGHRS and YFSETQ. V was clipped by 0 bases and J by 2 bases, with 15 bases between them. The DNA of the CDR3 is TGCGCCAGCAGCTTGGGGGCCGGGACTGGCACCTACGAGCAGTACGTC. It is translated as CASSLGAGTGTYEQYV.

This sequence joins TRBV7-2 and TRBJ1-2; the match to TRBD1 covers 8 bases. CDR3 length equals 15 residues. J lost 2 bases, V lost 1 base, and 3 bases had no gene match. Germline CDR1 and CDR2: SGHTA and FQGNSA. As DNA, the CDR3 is TGTGCCAGCAGCTTAGGTCAGGGGGCCAACTATGGCTACACCTTC. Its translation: CASSLGQGANYGYTF.

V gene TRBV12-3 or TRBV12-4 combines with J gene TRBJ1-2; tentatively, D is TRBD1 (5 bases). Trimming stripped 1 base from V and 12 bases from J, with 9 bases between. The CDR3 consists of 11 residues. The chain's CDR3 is CASSLGGVDTF. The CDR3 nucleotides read TGTGCCAGCAGTTTAGGGGGGGTTGACACCTTC.

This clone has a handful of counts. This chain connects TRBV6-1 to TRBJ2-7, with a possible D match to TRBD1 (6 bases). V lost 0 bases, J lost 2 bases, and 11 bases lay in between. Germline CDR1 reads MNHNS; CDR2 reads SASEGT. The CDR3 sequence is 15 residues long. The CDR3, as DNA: TGTGCCAGCAGTGAAGCCCTCCAGGGGCCCTACGAGCAGTACGTC. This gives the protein CASSEALQGPYEQYV.

Written as DNA, the CDR3 is TGTGCCAGCTCACCTACCCCGGAAATAAGGGGCTACGAGCAGTACGTC. It translates to CASSPTPEIRGYEQYV. The rearrangement uses TRBV18 and TRBJ2-7; tentative D call: TRBD1 (5 bases). The V gene lost 3 bases and the J gene lost 3 bases, with 18 bases spanning the gap. CDR3 length equals 16 residues. Germline CDR1 reads KGHSH; CDR2 reads LQKENI.

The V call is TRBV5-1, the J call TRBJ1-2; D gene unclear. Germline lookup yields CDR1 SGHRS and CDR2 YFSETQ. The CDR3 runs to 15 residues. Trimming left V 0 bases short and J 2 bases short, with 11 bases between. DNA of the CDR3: TGCGCCAGCAGCTTGGCTGGAGGAATCAACTATGGCTACACCTTC. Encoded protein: CASSLAGGINYGYTF.

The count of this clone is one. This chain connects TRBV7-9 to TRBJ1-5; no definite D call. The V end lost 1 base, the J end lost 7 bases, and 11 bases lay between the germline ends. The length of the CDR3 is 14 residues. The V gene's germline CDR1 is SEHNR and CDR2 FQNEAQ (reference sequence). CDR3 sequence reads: CASSLESGLQPQHF. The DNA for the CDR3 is TGTGCCAGCAGCTTAGAATCGGGTTTGCAGCCCCAGCATTTT.

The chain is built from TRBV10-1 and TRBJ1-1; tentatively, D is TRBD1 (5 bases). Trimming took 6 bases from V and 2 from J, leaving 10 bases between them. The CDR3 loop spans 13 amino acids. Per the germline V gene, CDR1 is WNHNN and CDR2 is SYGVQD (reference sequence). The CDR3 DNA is TGCGCCAGCAGACAGGAATCAAACACTGAAGCTTTCTTT. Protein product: CASRQESNTEAFF.

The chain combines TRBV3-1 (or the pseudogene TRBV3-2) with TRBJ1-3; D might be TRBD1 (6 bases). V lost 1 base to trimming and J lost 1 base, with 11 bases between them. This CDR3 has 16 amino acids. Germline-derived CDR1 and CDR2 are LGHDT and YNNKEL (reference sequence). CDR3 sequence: CASSQVGQRSGNTIYF. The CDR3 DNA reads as TGTGCCAGCAGCCAAGTTGGACAGAGGTCTGGAAACACCATATATTTT.

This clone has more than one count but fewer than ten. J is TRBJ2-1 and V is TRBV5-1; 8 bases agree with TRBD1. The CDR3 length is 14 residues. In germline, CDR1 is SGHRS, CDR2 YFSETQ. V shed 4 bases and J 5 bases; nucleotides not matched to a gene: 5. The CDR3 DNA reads TGCGCCAGCAGCAACCGGGACAGGAACAATGAGCAGTTCTTC. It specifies CASSNRDRNNEQFF.

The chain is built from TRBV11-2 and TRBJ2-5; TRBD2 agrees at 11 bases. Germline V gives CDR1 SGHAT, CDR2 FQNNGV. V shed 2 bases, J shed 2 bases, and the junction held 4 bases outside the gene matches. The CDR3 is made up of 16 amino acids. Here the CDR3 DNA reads TGTGCCAGCAGCTTATCTAGCGGGGGGCGGCAAGAGACCCAGTACTTC. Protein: CASSLSSGGRQETQYF.

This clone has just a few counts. CDR3 in amino acids: CASSHILRGYNEQFF. CDR3 DNA sequence: TGTGCCAGCAGCCACATCCTTAGGGGGTACAATGAGCAGTTCTTC. V gene TRBV14 combines with J gene TRBJ2-1; perhaps TRBD1 as D (6 bases). The germline V gene has CDR1 SGHDN and CDR2 FVKESK. V was pared by 3 bases and J by 4 bases, with 13 bases between. This CDR3 comprises 15 residues.

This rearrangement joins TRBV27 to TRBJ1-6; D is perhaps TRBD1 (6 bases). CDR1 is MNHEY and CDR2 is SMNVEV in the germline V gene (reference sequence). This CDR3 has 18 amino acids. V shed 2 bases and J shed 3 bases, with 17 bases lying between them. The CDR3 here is CASSLTTSGVFYNSPLHF. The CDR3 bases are TGTGCCAGCAGTTTAACGACCTCAGGGGTCTTCTATAATTCACCCCTCCACTTT.

The CDR3 coding sequence is TGTGCCAGCAGTCCCATAAGGGGACAGGGTTACGTCTACACCTTC. Translating gives CASSPIRGQGYVYTF. V usage is TRBV28 and J usage is TRBJ1-2; the match to TRBD1 covers 9 bases. The CDR3 runs 15 residues. V shed 5 bases and J 10 bases; nucleotides not matched to a gene: 14. The germline V gene has CDR1 MDHEN and CDR2 SYDVKM.